The clone carrying this T cell receptor (beta chain) showed up just a few times. Antigen: not known. This sample stems from a study of cytomegalovirus exposure and HLA in healthy donors. The study, taken as a whole, reports: Rare sequences made up most TCRs, while some public TCRs were found in many donors. An observed cluster of highly shared sequence variants was recorded as a likely sequencing artifact.

The CDR3 is made up of 15 amino acids. Per the germline V gene, CDR1 is LGHNA and CDR2 is YSLEER. Trimming removed 3 bases from V and 1 base from J; junction bases left unmatched: 3. The study ran its PCR with 60 Vbeta and 13 Jbeta primers. Here immunoSEQ multiplex PCR was the method, and the copy in TCRdb shows in-frame clones only, minus some. Among under 200,000 clones listed, about four fifths were seen once. Specimen: PBMCs. This chain joins TRBV4-3 and TRBJ1-1, with 9 bases identical to TRBD1. The source is a male donor in good health and CMV-seropositive. The CDR3 here is CASSQGQGANTEAFF. The CDR3 nucleotides read TGCGCCAGCAGCCAGGGACAGGGAGCGAACACTGAAGCTTTCTTT.